This TCR beta chain derives from a study of early T cells in non-severe SARS-CoV-2 infection. The wider study: Chains stayed unpaired after sequencing of bulk RNA from unsorted whole blood.

Attached unique molecular identifiers marked individual cDNA molecules. In TCRdb, the 5' RACE reads were re-called with MiXCR into one record per CDR3 protein. The sample lists around 60,000 distinct CDR3 sequences, 20% to 25% seen once, with about 15% in the top ten. In its sample, this clonotype was seen a few times. Trimming cost V 1 base and J 3 bases; bases outside gene matches: 0. This CDR3 has 13 residues. CDR1 and CDR2 (germline): LGHDT, YNNKEL (reference sequence). V is TRBV3-1 and J is TRBJ2-7, with 7 bases that match TRBD2. The source is an adult who was a healthcare worker with PCR-confirmed SARS-CoV-2 infection or an uninfected control (not recorded which). The source material was whole blood, sampled at baseline. The CDR3, as DNA: TGTGCCAGCAGCCAAGGCGGGGGCTACGAGCAGTACTTC. The encoded protein is CASSQGGGYEQYF.